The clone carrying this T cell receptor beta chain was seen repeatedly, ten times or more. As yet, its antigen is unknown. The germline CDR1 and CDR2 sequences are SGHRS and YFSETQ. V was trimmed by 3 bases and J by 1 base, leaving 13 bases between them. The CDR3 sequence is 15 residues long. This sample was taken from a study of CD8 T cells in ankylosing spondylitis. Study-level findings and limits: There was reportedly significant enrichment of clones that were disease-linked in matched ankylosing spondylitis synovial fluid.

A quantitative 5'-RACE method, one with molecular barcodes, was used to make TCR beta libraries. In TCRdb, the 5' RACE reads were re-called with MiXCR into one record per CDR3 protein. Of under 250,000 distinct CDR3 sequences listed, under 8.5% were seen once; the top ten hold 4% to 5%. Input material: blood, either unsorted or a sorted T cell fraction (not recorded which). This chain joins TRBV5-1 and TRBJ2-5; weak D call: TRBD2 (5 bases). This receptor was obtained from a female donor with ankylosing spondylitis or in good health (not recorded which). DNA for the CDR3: TGCGCCAGCAGCTCGGGGATTCAAATCCAAGAGACCCAGTACTTC. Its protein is CASSSGIQIQETQYF. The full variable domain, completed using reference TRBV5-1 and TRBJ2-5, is KAGVTQTPRYLIKTRGQQVTLSCSPISGHRSVSWYQQTPGQGLQFLFEYFSETQRNKGNFPGRFSGRQFSNSRSEMNVSTLELGDSALYLCASSSGIQIQETQYFGPGTRLLVL.